This T cell receptor (beta chain) was identified in a study of molecular identifiers for immune sequencing clone quantification (dated by TCRdb to the late 2010s). At the level of the whole study: For a replicate experiment, the RNA from either about 20,000 or 100,000 naive CD8 T cells was divided into five aliquots, and four of those aliquots went on to sequencing. The study was a methods study using CD8 T cells to benchmark molecular-identifier clustering-based TCR repertoire sequencing (MIDCIRS) and TCR RNA copy counting.

What the work shows at the level of the full study, not this receptor alone: In CMV-specific effector cells, clones with more than 20 RNA copies contained over 97% of molecules, whereas in naive cells such clones contained under 1% of molecules. Spiked-in Jurkat TCR RNA equal to a single cell's worth was reported to be detectable even within one million naive CD8 T cells. Modeling gave about three recovered TCR RNA copies per cell versus about ten by digital PCR, implying around 30% capture efficiency. The naive libraries included spiked-in Jurkat TCR RNA (around 9 copies' worth), and this Jurkat TCR RNA is not part of the donor repertoire. When barcode sub-clustering was left out, chimeric consensus sequences inflated TCR diversity, with chimeras reaching as high as 47%. The sizes of highly expanded clones could end up underestimated when identical TCR molecules share a barcode.

Library preparation was by PCR. This sample was sequenced with a NextSeq 500. Bulk TCR libraries were made following a previously described method, with the TCR primers given in Table S5. Total RNA was purified with the Qiagen AllPrep DNA/RNA kit. Before analysis, reads from multiple sequencing runs of the same library were pooled. On the study's bioinformatics: Reads were retained only if the reads had an exact TCR constant sequence, and the retained reads were trimmed to 150 nt and grouped according to their 12-nt molecular barcodes. Within each barcode group, reads were sub-clustered at a 15% Levenshtein threshold, and quality-weighted consensus sequences were built per RNA molecule. Non-functional sequences were filtered out, along with any lower-count sequence sitting one edit away from another sequence. On the basis of fitting two negative binomial distributions, barcode sub-clusters with fewer than 20% of the maximum read count were discarded. TCRdb ran its own pipeline on the public reads, namely fastp trimming at Q25 and MiXCR clone calling, and kept in-frame beta chains. One record per CDR3 amino acid sequence lists the most common genes and DNA. TCRdb's processing, not the authors', yielded these V and J calls. Counted in this sample were over 100,000 distinct CDR3 sequences; 35% of them appeared once. The leading ten clones occupy less than 10% of the sample.

V sheds 5 bases and J sheds 3 bases, leaving 15 bases between their ends. The CDR3 sequence holds 15 residues, the cysteine and phenylalanine included. Of the read, only the CDR3 DNA is kept; its 45 bases are in frame from base 1. Sequences MDHEN (CDR1) and SYDVKM (CDR2) are obtained from the germline V gene. Details on this clonotype: Its recognized antigen is unknown. Per-base quality was not reported, and no clone a single base away is much larger than it.

Naive CD8 T cell libraries were made from approximately 22,000 to 940,000 sorted cells using 10%, 30% or 50% of purified RNA. On a BD FACSAria II, naive CD8 T cells were FACS-sorted as CD8+CD4-CCR7+CD45RA+ and collected into RLT Plus buffer. Roughly nine TCR copies' worth of Jurkat RNA were spiked into roughly 18,000-1,000,000 naive CD8 T cell samples to test detection sensitivity. Enrichment of CD8 T cells was done with RosetteSep CD8+ T Cell Enrichment Cocktail plus Ficoll-Paque, and ACK red cell lysis came afterward. The TCR sequence derives from a human donor in good health. Some libraries in this study had Jurkat cell RNA spiked in. Rearrangement joined TRBV28 to TRBJ2-3, with the D segment identity uncertain. Sequenced sample: naive CD8+ T cells from blood, with Jurkat cell RNA spiked in. Reading the label with the study, this specimen's cell subset or site is: FACS-sorted CD8+CD4-CCR7+CD45RA+ naive T cells. CDR3 sequence: CASSLKGIVTDTQYF. The DNA sequence is as follows: TGTGCCAGCAGTCTGAAGGGAATTGTGACAGATACGCAGTATTTT.